Listed below are T cell receptor beta chains from one sample, sequenced in a study of PD-1 blockade in classical Hodgkin lymphoma. Clones were read by immunoSEQ multiplex PCR, and TCRdb kept only the in-frame ones, dropping some. The sample yields approximately 150,000 clones, about 78% seen once. The sequencing used peripheral blood mononuclear cells (PBMCs), collected before the second cycle of nivolumab. The origin of the receptors is a human donor with classical Hodgkin lymphoma. The CDR3 runs from the conserved cysteine through the conserved F or W. A D gene is named only where the DNA matches it firmly. Rows may omit the clone size; those that give it use once, few, many or a size class.

D gene,clone size,V gene,J gene,CDR3 protein,CDR3 DNA
.,.,TRBV28,TRBJ2-7,CASGWPGLYEQYF,TGTGCCAGCGGGTGGCCTGGGCTTTACGAGCAGTACTTC
TRBD1,.,TRBV28,TRBJ1-2,CASSWEGAHTF,TGTGCCAGCAGTTGGGAGGGGGCTCACACCTTC
.,once,TRBV5-1,TRBJ1-4,CASSLGFREYEKLFF,TGCGCCAGCAGCTTGGGGTTCAGGGAGTATGAAAAACTGTTTTTT
.,few,TRBV5-5,TRBJ2-1,CASSQDPGQTANEQFF,TGCGCCAGCAGCCAAGATCCGGGCCAGACCGCCAATGAGCAGTTCTTC
.,.,TRBV5-1,TRBJ2-5,CASSLLASQETQYF,TGCGCCAGCAGCTTGCTGGCTTCTCAAGAGACCCAGTACTTC
.,.,TRBV21-1,TRBJ2-3,CASSQRDSFTDTQYF,TGTGCCAGCAGCCAGAGGGACAGTTTTACAGATACGCAGTATTTT
TRBD2,.,TRBV7-9,TRBJ2-3,CASSLRGGYTQYF,TGTGCCAGCAGCTTACGGGGGGGATATACGCAGTATTTT
.,.,TRBV7-3,TRBJ2-3,CASSLAGLSTDTQYF,TGTGCCAGCAGCTTAGCCGGGCTAAGCACAGATACGCAGTATTTT
TRBD1,few,TRBV11-2,TRBJ2-7,CASSFRFLTGSEQYF,TGTGCCAGCAGCTTCCGCTTCCTGACAGGGAGCGAGCAGTACTTC
TRBD2,.,TRBV5-8,TRBJ2-2,CASSLVFLAGTNTGELFF,TGTGCCAGCAGCTTGGTTTTTCTAGCGGGGACGAACACCGGGGAGCTGTTTTTT
TRBD1,few,TRBV15,TRBJ2-4,CATSSEGGLGKNIQYF,TGTGCCACCAGCAGTGAAGGGGGCTTGGGCAAAAACATTCAGTACTTC
TRBD2,.,TRBV19,TRBJ2-7,CASSPTTSARYEQYF,TGTGCCAGTAGTCCGACTACTAGCGCTCGTTACGAGCAGTACTTC
.,.,TRBV7-7,TRBJ2-5,CASSLGLATKETQYF,TGTGCCAGCAGCTTAGGACTCGCCACTAAAGAGACCCAGTACTTC
TRBD1,.,TRBV29-1,TRBJ1-5,CSVRTGNQPQHF,TGCAGCGTTAGGACAGGGAATCAGCCCCAGCATTTT
.,.,TRBV10-3,TRBJ2-7,CAISDRETYEQYF,TGTGCCATCAGTGATAGGGAAACCTACGAGCAGTACTTC
.,few,TRBV9,TRBJ1-4,CASSSGATNEKLFF,TGTGCCAGCAGCTCCGGGGCCACTAATGAAAAACTGTTTTTT
.,few,TRBV5-1,TRBJ2-5,CASSLNPLGGEETQYF,TGCGCCAGCAGCTTGAACCCCCTCGGCGGGGAAGAGACCCAGTACTTC
.,.,TRBV23-1,TRBJ2-1,CASSQSMGDGRSYNEQFF,TGCGCCAGCAGTCAATCTATGGGGGACGGTAGATCCTACAATGAGCAGTTCTTC
.,.,TRBV28,TRBJ2-2,CASSKWTGKTGELFF,TGTGCCAGCAGTAAATGGACTGGGAAGACCGGGGAGCTGTTTTTT
.,.,TRBV18,TRBJ2-6,CASSPVGVPSGANVLTF,TGTGCCAGCTCACCAGTGGGGGTACCCTCTGGGGCCAACGTCCTGACTTTC
.,.,TRBV21-1,TRBJ2-5,CASSKGGGRETQYF,TGTGCCAGCAGCAAAGGGGGGGGGCGAGAGACCCAGTACTTC
TRBD1,.,TRBV6-5,TRBJ1-1,CSGGGYTGTFF,TGTTCAGGGGGCGGCTACACTGGAACTTTCTTT
.,.,TRBV18,TRBJ2-5,CASSPGRQETQYF,TGTGCCAGCTCACCGGGCAGACAAGAGACCCAGTACTTC
.,.,TRBV6-5,TRBJ2-3,CASSSNRVLTDTQYF,TGTGCCAGCAGTTCGAACAGGGTTCTGACAGATACGCAGTATTTT
.,.,TRBV6-5,TRBJ1-1,CASSSNRNTEAFF,TGTGCCAGCAGTTCCAACAGGAACACTGAAGCTTTCTTT
.,.,TRBV7-2,TRBJ1-3,CASSLGLGNTIYF,TGTGCCAGCAGCTTAGGGCTTGGAAACACCATATATTTT
.,.,TRBV6-5,TRBJ2-7,CASSYSIRTVQYF,TGTGCCAGCAGTTACTCGATACGAACAGTACAGTACTTC
.,.,TRBV11-1,TRBJ2-5,CASSLTRDQETQYF,TGTGCCAGCAGCTTAACCAGGGACCAAGAGACCCAGTACTTC
.,.,TRBV13,TRBJ2-5,CASSFVSGSQETQYF,TGTGCCAGCAGCTTCGTTAGCGGAAGTCAAGAGACCCAGTACTTC
.,.,TRBV25-1,TRBJ2-3,CASRGGTTDTQYF,TGTGCCAGCAGGGGGGGTACGACAGATACGCAGTATTTT
TRBD2,.,TRBV2,TRBJ2-1,CASSGLAGVTQFF,TGTGCCAGCAGTGGACTAGCGGGAGTGACGCAGTTCTTC
.,.,TRBV4-1,TRBJ2-7,CASSQDLAYSGYEQYF,TGCGCCAGCAGCCAAGACCTAGCATATTCAGGCTACGAGCAGTACTTC
.,.,TRBV2,TRBJ1-5,CASSVGGYSNQPQHF,TGTGCCAGCAGTGTGGGGGGTTATAGCAATCAGCCCCAGCATTTT
.,.,TRBV5-1,TRBJ1-4,CASSLERTNEKLFF,TGCGCCAGCAGCTTGGAGAGGACTAATGAAAAACTGTTTTTT
TRBD1,.,TRBV27,TRBJ2-7,CASKIQGATSYEQYF,TGTGCCAGCAAGATACAGGGGGCGACCTCCTACGAGCAGTACTTC
.,.,TRBV5-1,TRBJ2-4,CASSLAQGDKNIQYF,TGCGCCAGCAGCTTGGCCCAGGGAGACAAAAACATTCAGTACTTC
.,.,TRBV12-5,TRBJ2-3,CASGLGTSTDTQYF,TGTGCTAGTGGTTTGGGAACTAGCACAGATACGCAGTATTTT
TRBD1,.,TRBV11-3,TRBJ1-6,CASRIGQGSSPLHF,TGTGCCAGCAGAATCGGACAGGGTAGTTCACCCCTCCACTTT
.,.,TRBV6-5,TRBJ2-4,CASTSGVAKNIQYF,TGTGCCAGCACCTCTGGGGTAGCCAAAAACATTCAGTACTTC
.,.,TRBV5-1,TRBJ2-7,CASSLTSPPYEQYF,TGCGCCAGCAGCTTGACTAGCCCTCCCTACGAGCAGTACTTC
TRBD2,.,TRBV4-1,TRBJ2-3,CASSRGLAGNTDTQYF,TGCGCCAGCAGCCGGGGACTAGCGGGAAACACAGATACGCAGTATTTT
.,few,TRBV2,TRBJ1-2,CASSEEESYGYTF,TGTGCCAGCAGTGAGGAAGAGAGCTATGGCTACACCTTC
.,.,TRBV7-7,TRBJ2-5,CASSARVETQGGQYF,TGTGCTAGCAGCGCTAGGGTGGAAACTCAAGGGGGCCAGTACTTC
TRBD1,.,TRBV11-3,TRBJ1-1,CASSLNLGTGVTEAFF,TGTGCCAGCAGCTTGAACTTGGGGACAGGGGTTACTGAAGCTTTCTTT
.,few,TRBV10-2,TRBJ2-3,CASSDATDTQYF,TGCGCCAGCAGTGACGCAACGGATACGCAGTATTTT
.,.,TRBV5-4,TRBJ2-3,CASSGNRAATDTQYF,TGTGCCAGCAGCGGGAATCGGGCAGCCACAGATACGCAGTATTTT
.,.,TRBV5-8,TRBJ2-1,CASSLNWFGVEGNEQFF,TGTGCCAGCAGCTTGAATTGGTTTGGCGTTGAGGGGAATGAGCAGTTCTTC